A selection of T cell receptor beta chains follows, all from one sample in a study of blood T cell repertoires in COVID-19. The repertoire was sequenced with immunoSEQ multiplex PCR; TCRdb's copy has only in-frame clones and lacks some. The repertoire consists of 350,000 to 400,000 clones, with approximately 88% occurring once and the leading ten covering approximately 3%. Sequenced material: peripheral blood. The source is a woman under 40 with COVID-19, enrolled during active disease. CDR3s leave out the opening cysteine and the closing phenylalanine or tryptophan.

j_gene: TRBJ2-3; v_gene: TRBV15; CDR3aa: ATSRAGTDTQY
j_gene: TRBJ1-1; v_gene: TRBV6-2/TRBV6-3; CDR3aa: ASSTQGLTEAF
j_gene: TRBJ2-7; v_gene: TRBV19; CDR3aa: ASSIAVSYEQY
j_gene: TRBJ2-3; v_gene: TRBV11-3; CDR3aa: ASSKEEEDTQY
j_gene: TRBJ1-2; v_gene: TRBV24-1; CDR3aa: ATSKDREPYGYT
j_gene: TRBJ1-5; v_gene: TRBV4-3; CDR3aa: ASSQERQGYQPQH
j_gene: TRBJ2-3; v_gene: TRBV28; CDR3aa: ASSLRGQGATDTQY
j_gene: TRBJ2-1; v_gene: TRBV5-1; CDR3aa: ASSLLGQGWNEQF
j_gene: TRBJ2-2; v_gene: TRBV7-6; CDR3aa: ASSPPGQGGTGELF
j_gene: TRBJ1-1; v_gene: TRBV27; CDR3aa: ASSSGVNTEAF
j_gene: TRBJ1-6; v_gene: TRBV2; CDR3aa: ASSGFGQGADNSPLH